This TCR beta chain was sequenced in a study of shared clonotypes between healthy human individuals. Germline lookup yields CDR1 SGHRS and CDR2 YFSETQ. The V end lost 4 bases, the J end lost 2 bases, and 10 bases lay between the germline ends. The CDR3 runs 13 residues. The assay was immunoSEQ multiplex PCR, and TCRdb's table has in-frame clones only and misses some. The sample lists approximately 2,000,000 clones, about nine tenths occurring once. Source material: naive CD4+ T cells from PBMCs. The subset denotes: CD45RA+ positively selected. The chain recombines TRBV5-1 with TRBJ2-7, with D possibly being TRBD1 (6 bases). The sequence was collected from a man aged 18 to 30 in good health. Some clones in this sample may be carry-over from other donors' samples. This CDR3 reads CASSPAGAYEQYF. The CDR3 nucleotides are TGCGCCAGCAGCCCCGCAGGGGCCTACGAGCAGTACTTC.